This TCR beta chain is from a study of T cells after yellow fever vaccination. In the study overall: Fractions of limited cellularity were prepared by means of SMART-Seq v4 Ultra Low Input.

This CDR3 is 13 amino acids long. The ends were cut back, 2 bases at V and 9 bases at J, with 11 bases in the middle. Germline V gene sequence: CDR1 SGHTA, CDR2 FQGNSA. MiXCR, applied by TCRdb to the 5' RACE reads, yields one record per CDR3 protein. The table lists approximately 550,000 distinct CDR3 sequences, roughly a fifth of them singletons. Overall study results and limits: Boosting was followed by the reappearance of most primary-vaccination clones (approximately 95% CD4, roughly 90% CD8).

The sample holds a few counts of this clonotype. Its antigen is undetermined. The rearrangement links TRBV7-2 to TRBJ2-1; no firm D call. This specimen consisted of PBMCs, obtained 15 days after the yellow fever booster vaccination. The clonotype was recovered from a man in his thirties or forties who received the YFV17D yellow fever vaccine. The CDR3 DNA reads TGTGCCAGCAGCTTACTCGAGCACCCTGAGCAGTTCTTC. This translates into CASSLLEHPEQFF.